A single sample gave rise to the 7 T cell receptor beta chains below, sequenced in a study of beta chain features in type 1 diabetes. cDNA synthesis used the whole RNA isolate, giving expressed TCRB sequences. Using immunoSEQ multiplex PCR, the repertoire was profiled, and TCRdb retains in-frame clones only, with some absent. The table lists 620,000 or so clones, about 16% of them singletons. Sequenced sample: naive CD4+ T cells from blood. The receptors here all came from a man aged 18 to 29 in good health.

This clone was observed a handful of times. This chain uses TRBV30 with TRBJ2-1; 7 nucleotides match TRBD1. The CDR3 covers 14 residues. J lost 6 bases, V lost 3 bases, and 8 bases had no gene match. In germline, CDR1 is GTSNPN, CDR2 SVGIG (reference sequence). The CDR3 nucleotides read TGTGCCTGGAGGTTAAGATCAGGGGGCAATGAGCAGTTCTTC. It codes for CAWRLRSGGNEQFF.

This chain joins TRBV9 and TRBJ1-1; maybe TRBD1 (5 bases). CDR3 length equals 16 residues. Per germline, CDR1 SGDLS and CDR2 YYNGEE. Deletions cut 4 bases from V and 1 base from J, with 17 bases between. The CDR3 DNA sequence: TGTGCCAGCAGCCCCCGTGGCCGGGGGGGGAACACTGAAGCTTTCTTT. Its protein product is CASSPRGRGGNTEAFF.

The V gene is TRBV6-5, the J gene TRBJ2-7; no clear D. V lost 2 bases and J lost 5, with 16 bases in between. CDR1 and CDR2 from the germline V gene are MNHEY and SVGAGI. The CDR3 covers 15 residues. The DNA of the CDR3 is TGTGCCAGCAGTTACCGGCAGGTAGTCAATAACGAGCAGTACTTC. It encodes CASSYRQVVNNEQYF.

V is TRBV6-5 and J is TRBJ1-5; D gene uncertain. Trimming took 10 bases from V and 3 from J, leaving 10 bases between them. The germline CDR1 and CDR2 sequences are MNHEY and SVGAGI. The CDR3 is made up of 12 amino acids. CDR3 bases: TGTGCCACCGGCGCACTCAATCAGCCCCAGCATTTT. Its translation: CATGALNQPQHF.

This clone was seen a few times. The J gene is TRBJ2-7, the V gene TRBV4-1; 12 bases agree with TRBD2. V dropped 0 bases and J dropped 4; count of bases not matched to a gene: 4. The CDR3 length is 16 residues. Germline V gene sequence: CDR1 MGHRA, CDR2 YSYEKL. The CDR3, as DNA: TGCGCCAGCAGCCAAGATCAGACTAGCGGGAGTTACGAGCAGTACTTC. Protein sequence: CASSQDQTSGSYEQYF.

The chain's CDR3 is CASSPLGGNTGELFF. The CDR3 DNA is TGTGCCAGCAGTCCTCTGGGAGGGAACACCGGGGAGCTGTTTTTT. The V and J genes are TRBV2 and TRBJ2-2, with D perhaps matching TRBD2 (6 bases). Trimming took 5 bases from V and 1 from J, leaving 11 bases between them. The V gene's germline CDR1 is SNHLY and CDR2 FYNNEI. This CDR3 spans 15 amino acids. Full variable domain (outside the CDR3, taken from reference TRBV2 and TRBJ2-2): EPEVTQTPSHQVTQMGQEVILRCVPISNHLYFYWYRQILGQKVEFLVSFYNNEISEKSEIFDDQFSVERPDGSNFTLKIRSTKLEDSAMYFCASSPLGGNTGELFFGEGSRLTVL.

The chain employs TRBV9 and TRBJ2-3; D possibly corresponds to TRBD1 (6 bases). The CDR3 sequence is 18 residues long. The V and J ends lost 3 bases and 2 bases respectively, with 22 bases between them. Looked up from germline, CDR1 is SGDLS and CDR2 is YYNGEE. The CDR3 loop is CASSARRAGTSNTDTQYF. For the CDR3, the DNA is TGTGCCAGCAGCGCCCGGCGGGCAGGGACATCCAACACAGATACGCAGTATTTT.